A selection of T cell receptor beta chains follows, all from one sample in a study of T cell responses to AZD1222 COVID-19 vaccine. The repertoire was sequenced with immunoSEQ multiplex PCR; TCRdb's copy has only in-frame clones and lacks some. The sample shows approximately 50,000 clones, roughly 85% of them seen only once. Sequencing used peripheral blood, obtained on day 0 of MenACWY control vaccination. The receptor set was obtained from an adult in good health. The CDR3 runs from the conserved cysteine through the conserved F or W. The order of the fields is clone size, V gene, J gene, D gene, CDR3 DNA, CDR3 protein. The D gene is left open where the match is weak. The size entry is marked missing in some rows and otherwise reads once, few, many or a size class.

NA	TRBV7-8	TRBJ1-3	TRBD1	TGTGCCAGCAGCCCCGGACAGGGGGCCTTTTCTGGAAACACCATATATTTT	CASSPGQGAFSGNTIYF
NA	TRBV28	TRBJ2-5	NA	TGTGCCAGCAGTTTGGTAGTTCCGGGGACCCAGTACTTC	CASSLVVPGTQYF
once	TRBV5-1	TRBJ2-7	NA	TGCGCCAGCAGCTTGGCGGCAGGAAGCTCCTACGAGCAGTACTTC	CASSLAAGSSYEQYF
NA	TRBV11-2	TRBJ2-7	NA	TGTGCCAGCAGCAAAGCCTCCTACGAGCAGTACTTC	CASSKASYEQYF
NA	TRBV6-1	TRBJ1-5	NA	TGTGCCAGCAGTGAAGATCGGACTCCGACGTTTCAGCCCCAGCATTTT	CASSEDRTPTFQPQHF
NA	TRBV7-6	TRBJ2-3	NA	TGTGCCAGCAGCTTAGCATGGGCAGACCAGTACACAGATACGCAGTATTTT	CASSLAWADQYTDTQYF
NA	TRBV7-8	TRBJ1-1	TRBD1	TGTGCCAGCAGCTTAAACAGGGGGTATTCTGAAGCTTTCTTT	CASSLNRGYSEAFF
once	TRBV19	TRBJ2-7	TRBD1	TGTGCCAGTAGTAGGGACAGGGGGAGCTACGAGCAGTACTTC	CASSRDRGSYEQYF
once	TRBV6-6	TRBJ1-2	NA	TGTGCCAGCAGTCCCGAAGGGGGGCGCCTCACCTATGGCTACACCTTC	CASSPEGGRLTYGYTF
NA	TRBV7-2	TRBJ1-1	NA	TGTGCCAGCAGCGGTAGCTCCAGTATGAACACTGAAGCTTTCTTT	CASSGSSSMNTEAFF